This is a list of T cell receptor beta chains from one sample in a study of Ad26.COV2.S vaccination and SARS-CoV-2 variants. The method was immunoSEQ multiplex PCR; TCRdb's version includes in-frame clones alone and lacks a portion of them. The sample lists approximately 400,000 clones; roughly 84% were seen once. The sample was peripheral blood, taken in a trial of Ad26.COV2.S vaccine versus placebo. Receptors were obtained from a person between 18 and 60 years old who received the Ad26.COV2.S COVID-19 vaccine or a placebo. Both conserved end residues are part of each CDR3. D genes are given only for firm matches. Where a row states a size, it is once, few, many or the class of an expanded clone; other rows omit it.

J	size	D	V	CDR3	DNA
TRBJ1-2	few	.	TRBV18	CASSGDAYGYTF	TGTGCCAGCTCCGGGGACGCCTATGGCTACACCTTC
TRBJ1-4	.	TRBD1	TRBV29-1	CSALTGRGEKLFF	TGCAGCGCCCTGACAGGGAGGGGAGAAAAACTGTTTTTT
TRBJ1-6	.	.	TRBV2	CASNEGGSDSPLHF	TGTGCCAGCAACGAAGGTGGTTCAGATTCACCCCTCCACTTT
TRBJ1-5	.	.	TRBV5-5	CASSLTGKSNQPQHF	TGTGCCAGCAGCTTGACGGGGAAGAGCAATCAGCCCCAGCATTTT
TRBJ1-6	.	TRBD1	TRBV11-2	CASSPPGGMNSPLHF	TGTGCCAGCAGCCCCCCAGGGGGAATGAATTCACCCCTCCACTTT
TRBJ2-1	once	TRBD2	TRBV5-4	CASSQTSGNEQFF	TGTGCCAGCAGCCAGACTAGCGGGAATGAGCAGTTCTTC
TRBJ1-4	.	.	TRBV29-1	CSGRMRNEKLFF	TGCAGCGGGAGGATGAGAAATGAAAAACTGTTTTTT
TRBJ2-1	few	.	TRBV2	CASSRDANEQFF	TGTGCCAGCTCTAGGGACGCAAATGAGCAGTTCTTC
TRBJ2-1	.	.	TRBV24-1	CATSDLSGTGNNEQFF	TGTGCCACCAGTGATTTGAGCGGAACAGGGAACAATGAGCAGTTCTTC
TRBJ1-2	few	TRBD1	TRBV9	CASSPWGQGNFYGYTF	TGTGCCAGCAGCCCCTGGGGACAGGGGAATTTCTATGGCTACACCTTC
TRBJ1-1	.	TRBD1	TRBV28	CASSLGGTGWTEAFF	TGTGCCAGCAGTTTAGGCGGGACAGGGTGGACTGAAGCTTTCTTT
TRBJ1-6	.	.	TRBV2	CASSVGIGSLHF	TGTGCCAGCAGTGTGGGGATCGGTTCCCTCCACTTT
TRBJ2-1	.	.	TRBV6-2/TRBV6-3	CASSSRSSSYNEQFF	TGTGCCAGCAGTTCCCGCTCGAGCTCCTACAATGAGCAGTTCTTC
TRBJ2-1	.	.	TRBV4-1	CASSQAPLESSYNEQFF	TGCGCCAGCAGCCAAGCCCCCCTAGAAAGCTCCTACAATGAGCAGTTCTTC
TRBJ1-2	.	.	TRBV6-6	CASSYHPGGDNYGYTF	TGTGCCAGCAGTTACCACCCCGGGGGAGATAACTATGGCTACACCTTC
TRBJ1-3	.	.	TRBV7-8	CASSLAVRGPGNTIYF	TGTGCCAGCAGCCTCGCGGTCCGGGGGCCTGGAAACACCATATATTTT
TRBJ2-7	.	TRBD1	TRBV7-9	CASSPSTGEPYEQYF	TGTGCCAGCAGCCCAAGCACAGGGGAGCCCTACGAGCAGTACTTC
TRBJ1-2	many	.	TRBV3-1/TRBV3-2	CASSQGHRNYGYTF	TGTGCCAGCAGCCAAGGACACCGAAACTATGGCTACACCTTC
TRBJ2-7	.	.	TRBV18	CASSPPGLPYEQYF	TGTGCCAGCTCACCACCGGGCCTCCCTTACGAGCAGTACTTC
TRBJ1-1	.	TRBD1	TRBV19	CASSSGTGGTEAFF	TGTGCCAGTAGTAGTGGGACAGGTGGCACTGAAGCTTTCTTT
TRBJ2-7	.	TRBD1	TRBV18	CASSGTGQGVSEQYF	TGTGCCAGCTCCGGGACGGGACAGGGAGTAAGCGAGCAGTACTTC
TRBJ2-2	once	TRBD2	TRBV28	CASSRLTSGNTGELFF	TGTGCCAGCAGCCGCCTAACTAGCGGGAACACCGGGGAGCTGTTTTTT
TRBJ2-5	.	TRBD1	TRBV3-1/TRBV3-2	CASGFKRGLRETQYF	TGTGCCAGCGGTTTTAAGAGGGGGCTTCGGGAGACCCAGTACTTC
TRBJ2-1	.	TRBD2	TRBV2	CASTELAGGLSYNEQFF	TGTGCCAGCACCGAACTAGCGGGAGGGTTGTCCTACAATGAGCAGTTCTTC
TRBJ2-3	once	TRBD2	TRBV7-9	CASSPRTELAGASTDTQYF	TGTGCCAGCAGCCCCCGGACCGAACTAGCGGGGGCGAGCACAGATACGCAGTATTTT
TRBJ2-3	few	.	TRBV28	CASLSGSWGTDTQYF	TGTGCCAGCCTATCAGGGAGTTGGGGCACAGATACGCAGTATTTT
TRBJ2-3	few	.	TRBV6-5	CASSPSRDSTDTQYF	TGTGCCAGCAGTCCATCCCGGGACTCCACAGATACGCAGTATTTT
TRBJ2-7	.	.	TRBV9	CASSVADRTYEQYF	TGTGCCAGCAGCGTAGCTGACAGAACCTACGAGCAGTACTTC
TRBJ2-7	.	.	TRBV11-2	CASSLGAIYEQYF	TGTGCCAGCAGCTTAGGTGCAATCTACGAGCAGTACTTC